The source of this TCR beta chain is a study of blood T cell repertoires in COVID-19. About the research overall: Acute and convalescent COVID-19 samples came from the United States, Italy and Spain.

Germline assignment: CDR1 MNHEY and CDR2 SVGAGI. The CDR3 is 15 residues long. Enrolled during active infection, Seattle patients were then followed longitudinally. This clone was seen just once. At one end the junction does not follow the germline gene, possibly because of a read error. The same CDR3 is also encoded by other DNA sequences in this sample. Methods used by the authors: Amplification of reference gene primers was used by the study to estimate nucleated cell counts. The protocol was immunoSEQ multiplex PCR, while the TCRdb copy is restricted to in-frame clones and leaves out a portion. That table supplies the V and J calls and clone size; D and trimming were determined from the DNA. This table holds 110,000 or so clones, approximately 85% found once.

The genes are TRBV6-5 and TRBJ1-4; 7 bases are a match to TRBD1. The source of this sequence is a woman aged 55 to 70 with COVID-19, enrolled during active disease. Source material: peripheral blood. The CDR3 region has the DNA TGCGCCAGCAGTTACACCAGGGGGTGGGGCGAAAAACTGTTTTTT. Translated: CASSYTRGWGEKLFF.